Listed here are 26 T cell receptor beta chains from one sample, sequenced in a study of cytomegalovirus exposure and HLA in healthy donors. PCR primers comprised 60 Vbeta and 13 Jbeta primers. The data were produced by immunoSEQ multiplex PCR, yet TCRdb's version contains in-frame clones alone and is incomplete. Of under 200,000 clones in the sample, 75% to 90% are singletons; the top ten hold under 5%. Input material: PBMCs. Receptors were obtained from a woman between 50 and 59 years old in good health and CMV-seropositive.

CDR3 in DNA: TGTGCCTGGAGTCCGGCAGGGGATCAGCCCCAGCATTTT. Protein product: CAWSPAGDQPQHF. The chain is built from TRBV30 and TRBJ1-5; TRBD1 might be the D (6 bases). Trimming removed 2 bases from V and 5 bases from J, with 10 bases in between. The CDR3 has 13 residues. Germline V lookup: CDR1 GTSNPN, CDR2 SVGIG (reference sequence). The full variable domain, in which reference TRBV30 and TRBJ1-5 provide the parts outside the CDR3, is SQTIHQWPATLVQPVGSPLSLECTVEGTSNPNLYWYRQAAGRGLQLLFYSVGIGQISSEVPQNLSASRPQDRQFILSSKKLLLSDSGFYLCAWSPAGDQPQHFGDGTRLSIL.

This clone was counted only a few times. The CDR3 DNA sequence: TGTGCCACCAGCAGCGTACAGGGGGGTGCGGAGACCCAGTACTTC. This gives the protein CATSSVQGGAETQYF. V and J are TRBV15 and TRBJ2-5; 8 nucleotides match TRBD1. The trim removed 3 bases at V and 5 bases at J, leaving 8 bases unmatched. CDR1 is LNHNV, CDR2 YYDKDF, per germline (reference sequence). The CDR3 length is 15 residues.

This rearrangement joins TRBV4-3 to TRBJ1-2, with 8 bases matching TRBD1. CDR1 and CDR2 from the germline V gene are LGHNA and YSLEER. The CDR3 loop spans 16 amino acids. Trimming cost V 5 bases and J 2 bases; bases outside gene matches: 10. The DNA for the CDR3 is TGCGCCAGCAGCGGGACGGGACAGGAGATGAACTATGGCTACACCTTC. Protein: CASSGTGQEMNYGYTF.

The table lists this clone with a count of one. This chain connects TRBV6-4 to TRBJ1-2, with D unclear. V dropped 8 bases and J dropped 4 bases, with 8 bases sitting between them. CDR3 length: 11 residues. Germline values: CDR1 MRHNA, CDR2 SNTAGT. The CDR3 region is CASRGSYGYTF. In nucleotides, the CDR3 is TGTGCCAGCCGAGGGAGCTATGGCTACACCTTC.

V and J are TRBV7-9 and TRBJ2-1, with TRBD1 as a possible D gene (5 bases). Trimming cost V 1 base and J 8 bases, with 15 bases left between them. The CDR3 extends over 15 amino acids. Looked up from germline, CDR1 is SEHNR and CDR2 is FQNEAQ (reference sequence). This chain's CDR3 is CASSLVGPPPDEQFF. CDR3 coding DNA: TGTGCCAGCAGCTTAGTGGGGCCTCCCCCCGATGAGCAGTTCTTC. Looking up the rest from reference TRBV7-9 and TRBJ2-1 gives the full variable domain: DTGVSQNPRHKITKRGQNVTFRCDPISEHNRLYWYRQTLGQGPEFLTYFQNEAQLEKSRLLSDRFSAERPKGSFSTLEIQRTEQGDSAMYLCASSLVGPPPDEQFFGPGTRLTVL.

The chain combines TRBV25-1 with TRBJ1-3; D is perhaps TRBD1 (6 bases). CDR3 length: 18 residues. CDR1 and CDR2 (germline): MGHDK, SYGVNS. V lost 2 bases, J lost 2 bases, and 19 bases lay in between. The CDR3 DNA follows: TGTGCCAGCAGTGAAGGTCCTAACGAACAGGGAACTGGAAACACCATATATTTT. Translation gives CASSEGPNEQGTGNTIYF. Full variable domain (rest looked up from reference TRBV25-1 and TRBJ1-3): EADIYQTPRYLVIGTGKKITLECSQTMGHDKMYWYQQDPGMELHLIHYSYGVNSTEKGDLSSESTVSRIRTEHFPLTLESARPSHTSQYLCASSEGPNEQGTGNTIYFGEGSWLTVV.

This chain joins TRBV19 and TRBJ2-3, with a tentative D call TRBD2 (7 bases). CDR1 is LNHDA and CDR2 is SQIVND in the germline V gene (reference sequence). CDR3 length: 15 amino acids. Trimming took off 10 bases at V and 6 bases at J, with 23 bases between the two ends. CDR3: CATGGQTRGADTQYF. Here the CDR3 DNA reads TGTGCCACCGGGGGGCAAACCAGAGGGGCGGATACGCAGTATTTT.

This chain joins TRBV6-1 and TRBJ1-6; TRBD1 agrees at 7 bases. The CDR3 is 13 amino acids. V lost 11 bases, J lost 13 bases, and 14 bases stayed unmatched. Germline V gene data show CDR1 as MNHNS and CDR2 as SASEGT. The CDR3 DNA reads TGTGCCGGAACGAAGACAGGGACTGAGCCCCTCCACTTT. Translating gives CAGTKTGTEPLHF.

Here the CDR3 reads CASSPTRGGGTDTQYF. The CDR3 DNA follows: TGTGCCAGCAGCCCAACGAGGGGGGGCGGCACAGATACGCAGTATTTT. The chain is built from TRBV7-2 and TRBJ2-3, with a possible D match to TRBD2 (7 bases). The germline gives CDR1 SGHTA, CDR2 FQGNSA. V lost 5 bases and J 1 base, leaving 16 bases between the germline ends. CDR3 size: 16 residues.

A single count supports this clone. The CDR3 region is CASSPRALYSNQPQHF. DNA for the CDR3: TGTGCCAGCAGCCCGCGGGCCCTCTATAGCAATCAGCCCCAGCATTTT. V usage is TRBV7-3 and J usage is TRBJ1-5; D remains ambiguous. Germline V lookup: CDR1 SGHTA, CDR2 FQGTGA. The V end lost 5 bases, the J end lost 0 bases, and 14 bases lay between the germline ends. CDR3 length: 16 residues.

The chain carries TRBV5-1 and TRBJ1-1; no clear D. V was clipped by 4 bases and J by 1 base, with 11 bases between them. This CDR3 is built from 14 residues. CDR1 SGHRS and CDR2 YFSETQ come from the germline V gene. As DNA, the CDR3 is TGCGCCAGCAGCGGCAGACTCGAGAACACTGAAGCTTTCTTT. Its translation: CASSGRLENTEAFF.

This chain links TRBV6-5 with TRBJ1-5; TRBD1 matches at 8 bases. The CDR3 totals 15 residues. Germline V lookup: CDR1 MNHEY, CDR2 SVGAGI. Trimming at V came to 5 bases and at J to 3 bases, leaving 6 bases not matched to a gene. This CDR3 is CASSLTGGHNQPQHF. The CDR3 DNA follows: TGTGCCAGCAGTCTTACAGGGGGTCACAATCAGCCCCAGCATTTT.

This clone was detected only a few times. V and J are TRBV19 and TRBJ2-1; 7 nucleotides line up with TRBD2. Germline loops: CDR1 LNHDA, CDR2 SQIVND (reference sequence). The V segment lost 3 bases and the J segment 9 bases; nucleotides outside the gene matches: 5. This CDR3 contains 13 residues. This CDR3 reads CASSIWEGLEQFF. The DNA of the CDR3 is TGTGCCAGTAGTATCTGGGAGGGGCTTGAGCAGTTCTTC.

The chain uses TRBV7-2 and TRBJ2-7, with a possible D match to TRBD1 (6 bases). Deletions cut 2 bases from V and 3 bases from J, with 20 bases between. Germline assignment: CDR1 SGHTA and CDR2 FQGNSA. The CDR3 consists of 17 residues. The CDR3 spells CASSLYTRTASYYEQYF. CDR3 DNA: TGTGCCAGCAGCTTATATACCCGGACAGCCTCTTACTACGAGCAGTACTTC. Variable domain in full (rest from reference TRBV7-2 and TRBJ2-7): GAGVSQSPSNKVTEKGKDVELRCDPISGHTALYWYRQSLGQGLEFLIYFQGNSAPDKSGLPSDRFSAERTGGSVSTLTIQRTQQEDSAVYLCASSLYTRTASYYEQYFGPGTRLTVT.

This clone appeared a single time. This sequence joins TRBV19 and TRBJ1-4; D remains ambiguous. Trimming shortened V by 4 bases and J by 0 bases, and 15 bases separated the two germline ends. The CDR3 loop spans 17 amino acids. Germline loops: CDR1 LNHDA, CDR2 SQIVND (reference sequence). Here the CDR3 reads CASSTYDGVATNEKLFF. CDR3 sequence (DNA): TGTGCCAGTAGTACATACGACGGAGTTGCAACTAATGAAAAACTGTTTTTT.

This chain uses TRBV4-1 with TRBJ1-5, with D tentatively TRBD1 (6 bases). CDR1 is MGHRA and CDR2 is YSYEKL in the germline V gene. This CDR3 spans 15 amino acids. Trimming stripped 5 bases from V and 1 base from J, with 12 bases between. The CDR3 loop is CASSADRRSNQPQHF. For the CDR3, the DNA is TGCGCCAGCAGCGCCGACAGGAGAAGCAATCAGCCCCAGCATTTT.

The chain links TRBV6-4 to TRBJ2-1; 9 bases fit TRBD1. Trimming removed 2 bases from V and 6 bases from J; junction bases left unmatched: 5. The CDR3 spans 15 residues. The germline CDR1 and CDR2 sequences are MRHNA and SNTAGT. The CDR3 nucleotides are TGTGCCAGCAGTGACACCGGGACAGGGTTCAATGAGCAGTTCTTC. Amino acids: CASSDTGTGFNEQFF.

The gene calls are TRBV6-1 and TRBJ1-1, with a weak D call TRBD1 (5 bases). Trimming shortened V by 9 bases and J by 4 bases, and 9 bases separated the two germline ends. CDR3 size: 11 residues. Germline CDR1 and CDR2: MNHNS and SASEGT. The CDR3 is CARDGGTEAFF. CDR3 sequence (DNA): TGTGCCAGAGACGGGGGCACTGAAGCTTTCTTT.

This chain connects TRBV19 to TRBJ1-1; D gene uncertain. The CDR3 totals 15 residues. Germline V gives CDR1 LNHDA, CDR2 SQIVND (reference sequence). V dropped 5 bases and J dropped 0 bases, with 13 bases sitting between them. CDR3: CASSLRTHLNTEAFF. The CDR3 DNA is TGTGCCAGTAGTCTTAGGACTCACTTGAACACTGAAGCTTTCTTT.

The V gene is TRBV11-3, the J gene TRBJ2-1; 8 positions match TRBD2. Germline V lookup: CDR1 SGHNT, CDR2 YENEEA. This CDR3 is 14 amino acids long. The ends lost 5 bases at V and 9 bases at J; junction bases unmatched: 9. The CDR3 DNA reads TGTGCCAGCAGCGACGGGAGGGCCGTCGGTGAGCAGTTCTTC. Its translation is CASSDGRAVGEQFF.

The rearrangement uses TRBV2 and TRBJ1-3; the D gene is possibly TRBD1 (6 bases). The CDR3 has 15 residues. Germline CDR1 reads SNHLY; CDR2 reads FYNNEI. Trimming stripped 4 bases from V and 0 bases from J, with 10 bases between. The CDR3 is CASSVDRDSGNTIYF. The CDR3, as DNA: TGTGCCAGCAGTGTGGACAGAGACTCTGGAAACACCATATATTTT.

V gene TRBV27 combines with J gene TRBJ2-7; the D gene is possibly TRBD2 (7 bases). The CDR3 runs 14 residues. Germline V CDR1 and CDR2: MNHEY, SMNVEV (reference sequence). V was clipped by 0 bases and J by 7 bases, with 13 bases between them. CDR3 sequence: CASSLSVEGGEQYF. CDR3 DNA sequence: TGTGCCAGCAGTTTATCGGTTGAGGGGGGGGAGCAGTACTTC.

There are a few counts of this clone. The chain carries TRBV9 and TRBJ2-3, with 10 bases that match TRBD2. V was clipped by 3 bases and J by 3 bases; unmatched bases: 10. The CDR3 consists of 17 residues. CDR1 and CDR2 (germline): SGDLS, YYNGEE. In DNA, the CDR3 is TGTGCCAGCAGCGGAGTAGCGGGGGGAGGAGGGACAGATACGCAGTATTTT. Amino acid sequence: CASSGVAGGGGTDTQYF.

V gene TRBV28 combines with J gene TRBJ2-7; 7 positions agree with TRBD2. The CDR3 has 11 amino acids. V trimming: 5 bases; J trimming: 11 bases; junction bases outside the gene matches: 6. The germline V gene has CDR1 MDHEN and CDR2 SYDVKM. The DNA of the CDR3 is TGTGCCAGCAGTCCCGGGAGGACGGAGTACTTC. Amino acids: CASSPGRTEYF.

The CDR3 loop is CASSQEYWLKDRGSLYGYTF. CDR3 nucleotide sequence: TGCGCCAGCAGCCAAGAATATTGGCTAAAGGACAGGGGGTCCCTTTATGGCTACACCTTC. The V and J genes are TRBV4-3 and TRBJ1-2, with 10 bases that match TRBD1. CDR1 is LGHNA, CDR2 YSLEER, per germline. CDR3 size: 20 residues. The V gene end was trimmed by 0 bases and the J gene end by 5 bases; junction bases not matched to a gene: 18.

V usage is TRBV4-1 and J usage is TRBJ2-7; maybe TRBD1 (6 bases). CDR3 length: 15 residues. Trimming cost V 1 base and J 6 bases, with 16 bases left between them. CDR1 is MGHRA and CDR2 is YSYEKL in the germline V gene. CDR3: CASSQAQQGNGEQYF. CDR3 bases: TGCGCCAGCAGCCAAGCCCAACAGGGAAACGGCGAGCAGTACTTC.